The 12 T cell receptor beta chains below come from one sample, sequenced in a study of beta chain features in type 1 diabetes. Whole-study findings and limits: Moderate but significant shortening of TCRB CDR3s was recorded in all four CD4+ subsets from Type 1 diabetes patients.

What these receptors recognize is not known. The study reverse transcribed the entire isolated RNA, so it sequenced expressed TCRB transcripts. The protocol was immunoSEQ multiplex PCR, while the TCRdb copy is restricted to in-frame clones and leaves out a portion. The sample lists a few hundred thousand clones, roughly 22% seen once, with less than 0.035% in the top ten. The specimen was naive CD4+ T cells from blood. The receptors derive from a woman in her thirties or forties with type 1 diabetes.

The rearrangement links TRBV5-1 to TRBJ2-1; 9 positions agree with TRBD1. Germline V lookup: CDR1 SGHRS, CDR2 YFSETQ. This CDR3 is built from 15 residues. J lost 7 bases, V lost 3 bases, and 8 bases had no gene match. CDR3 DNA: TGCGCCAGCAGCTATCACAGGGGGCCGCGGAATGAGCAGTTCTTC. Protein: CASSYHRGPRNEQFF. Supplemented by reference TRBV5-1 and TRBJ2-1, the full variable domain reads KAGVTQTPRYLIKTRGQQVTLSCSPISGHRSVSWYQQTPGQGLQFLFEYFSETQRNKGNFPGRFSGRQFSNSRSEMNVSTLELGDSALYLCASSYHRGPRNEQFFGPGTRLTVL.

This clone showed up just a few times. The V call is TRBV2, the J call TRBJ2-3; D perhaps matches TRBD1 (6 bases). CDR3 size: 15 residues. Trimming left V 3 bases short and J 6 bases short, with 16 bases between. The germline V gene has CDR1 SNHLY and CDR2 FYNNEI. This chain's CDR3 is CASSELGTGLDTQYF. The DNA for the CDR3 is TGTGCCAGCAGTGAGTTGGGAACAGGGTTGGATACGCAGTATTTT.

The gene calls are TRBV6-6 and TRBJ2-7, with D perhaps matching TRBD1 (6 bases). The CDR3 covers 12 residues. The V and J ends lost 6 bases and 1 base respectively, with 7 bases between them. CDR1 MNHNY and CDR2 SVGAGI come from the germline V gene (reference sequence). CDR3 sequence (DNA): TGTGCCAGCAGCAGGGGATCCTACGAGCAGTACTTC. Its protein product is CASSRGSYEQYF.

The genes are TRBV2 and TRBJ2-1, with a possible D match to TRBD1 (6 bases). CDR1 and CDR2 from the germline V gene are SNHLY and FYNNEI. Trimming removed 3 bases from V and 7 bases from J, with 16 bases in between. The CDR3 runs to 15 residues. CDR3 DNA sequence: TGTGCCAGCAGTGATCAGGGGCCGCCGAGGAATGAGCAGTTCTTC. This sequence encodes CASSDQGPPRNEQFF.

This clone came up a few times. This chain connects TRBV15 to TRBJ2-1; 10 bases map to TRBD1. Losses at the gene ends were 5 bases for V and 4 bases for J; bases not matched to a gene: 11. The CDR3 sequence is 17 residues long. CDR1 is LNHNV and CDR2 is YYDKDF in the germline V gene (reference sequence). This CDR3 is CATSDRGLAGNYNEQFF. As DNA, the CDR3 is TGTGCCACCAGCGACAGGGGGCTAGCGGGTAATTACAATGAGCAGTTCTTC.

This clone occurred a few times. The chain is built from TRBV10-3 and TRBJ2-3, with 10 bases aligning to TRBD2. Germline V CDR1 and CDR2: ENHRY, SYGVKD. CDR3 size: 13 residues. CDR3 nucleotide sequence: TGTGCTATATCTAGCGGGAGTATCGATACGCAGTATTTT. Its protein is CAISSGSIDTQYF.

In this sample, this clone turned up a few times. The sample carries other DNA sequences with the same CDR3. The chain couples TRBV28 to TRBJ1-5, with D perhaps matching TRBD1 (5 bases). This CDR3 contains 13 residues. Germline V gene lookup returns CDR1 MDHEN and CDR2 SYDVKM. V dropped 5 bases and J dropped 3 bases, with 8 bases sitting between them. In DNA, the CDR3 is TGTGCCAGCAGTCGGGACTCCAATCAGCCCCAGCATTTT. Protein sequence: CASSRDSNQPQHF.

V is TRBV7-3 and J is TRBJ2-3, with D hard to call. V was shortened by 1 base and J by 0 bases, with 5 bases between the two germline ends. CDR1 and CDR2 (germline): SGHTA, FQGTGA. This CDR3 has 14 residues. In DNA, the CDR3 is TGTGCCAGCAGCTTAAGTGGCAGCACAGATACGCAGTATTTT. Translating gives CASSLSGSTDTQYF.

This clone was counted between two and nine times. The V and J genes are TRBV5-4 and TRBJ1-2; D is unresolved. V lost 4 bases to trimming and J lost 8 bases, with 18 bases between them. This CDR3 contains 14 residues. Germline assignment: CDR1 SGHNT and CDR2 YYREEE (reference sequence). CDR3 coding DNA: TGTGCCAGCAGCCCCGGCGGTCTGCGCGGAGGCTACACCTTC. Its translation is CASSPGGLRGGYTF.

This clone has just a few counts. The rearrangement joins TRBV28 to TRBJ2-1, with D possibly matching TRBD2 (6 bases). CDR3 size: 15 residues. CDR1 is MDHEN, CDR2 SYDVKM, per germline. Trimming left V 6 bases short and J 7 bases short, with 19 bases between. The chain's CDR3 is CASRSGTSILNEQFF. The CDR3 DNA follows: TGTGCCAGCAGATCCGGGACTTCCATACTGAATGAGCAGTTCTTC. The complete variable domain, with remaining parts taken from reference TRBV28 and TRBJ2-1, reads DVKVTQSSRYLVKRTGEKVFLECVQDMDHENMFWYRQDPGLGLRLIYFSYDVKMKEKGDIPEGYSVSREKKERFSLILESASTNQTSMYLCASRSGTSILNEQFFGPGTRLTVL.

V gene TRBV4-1 combines with J gene TRBJ1-5; 7 positions agree with TRBD1. Germline V gene lookup returns CDR1 MGHRA and CDR2 YSYEKL. The CDR3 spans 15 residues. V shed 4 bases and J 3 bases; nucleotides not matched to a gene: 6. CDR3 in amino acids: CASSLLGQDNQPQHF. CDR3 nucleotides: TGCGCCAGCAGCCTACTAGGACAGGACAATCAGCCCCAGCATTTT.

The sample holds a few counts of this clone. The J gene is TRBJ1-1, the V gene TRBV29-1, with TRBD1 matching 7 bases. The CDR3 is 13 amino acids. Germline values: CDR1 SQVTM, CDR2 ANQGSEA. Trimming at V came to 7 bases and at J to 0 bases, leaving 5 bases not matched to a gene. The CDR3 loop reads CSAPGQVNTEAFF. DNA of the CDR3: TGCAGCGCACCCGGACAGGTGAACACTGAAGCTTTCTTT.